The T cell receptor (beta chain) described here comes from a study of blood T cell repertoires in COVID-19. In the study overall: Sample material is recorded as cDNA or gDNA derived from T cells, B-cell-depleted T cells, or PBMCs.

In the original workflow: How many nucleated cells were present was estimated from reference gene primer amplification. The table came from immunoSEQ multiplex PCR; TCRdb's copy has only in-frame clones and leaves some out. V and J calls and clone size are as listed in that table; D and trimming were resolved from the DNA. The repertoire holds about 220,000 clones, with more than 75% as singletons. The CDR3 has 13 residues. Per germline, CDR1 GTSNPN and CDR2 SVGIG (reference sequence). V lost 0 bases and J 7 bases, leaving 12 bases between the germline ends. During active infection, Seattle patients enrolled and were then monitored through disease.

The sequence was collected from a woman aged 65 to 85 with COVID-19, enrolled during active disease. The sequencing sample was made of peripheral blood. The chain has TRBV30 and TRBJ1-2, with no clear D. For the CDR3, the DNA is TGTGCCTGGAGTGTACAACACAGCTCTGGCTACACCTTC. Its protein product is CAWSVQHSSGYTF.